This T cell receptor beta chain was documented in a study of shared clonotypes between healthy human individuals. Overall study findings and caveats: Naive subsets generally exceeded memory subsets in estimated richness.

This table comes from immunoSEQ multiplex PCR, and its TCRdb copy is limited to in-frame clones, with some not included. The sample holds approximately 980,000 clones, more than 75% seen once. As to this clone: Its target is unknown.

Germline V lookup: CDR1 MNHEY, CDR2 SVGAGI. This CDR3 has 14 amino acids. Trimming shortened V by 6 bases and J by 4 bases, and 12 bases separated the two germline ends. Source material: memory CD4+ T cells sorted from blood. The sample's subset: CD45RA-negative fraction. V usage is TRBV6-5 and J usage is TRBJ1-4, with D unclear. The TCR sequence derives from a man between 18 and 29 years old in good health. The CDR3 spells CASSSGQLNEKLFF. The CDR3 nucleotides read TGTGCCAGCAGCAGCGGGCAGCTTAATGAAAAACTGTTTTTT.